Included here is one T cell receptor beta chain sequence, with context. Its antigen is not known. Only in-frame clones appear in the TCRdb table, and some are missing; sequencing was by immunoSEQ multiplex PCR. The sample includes over 100,000 clones, 86% of them seen just once. This record comes from a study of T cell responses to AZD1222 COVID-19 vaccine. Points from the study as a whole: A reported finding is that nearly half of spike-specific TCRs target unmutated variant regions. Among AZD1222 vaccinees, only 5 to 7 were seropositive at baseline. Spike-specific TCR breadth rose after two AZD1222 doses, and depth rose as well.

Sequencing was performed on peripheral blood, taken on day 0 of AZD1222 vaccination. The source of this sequence is an adult in good health.

The DNA of the CDR3 is TGTGCCAGCTTTGAAGGTACATACGACACAGATACGCAGTATTTT. Residues: CASFEGTYDTDTQYF. The chain recombines TRBV2 with TRBJ2-3, with D unclear. The length of the CDR3 is 15 residues. CDR1 is SNHLY, CDR2 FYNNEI, per germline. The V end was cut by 8 bases, the J end by 2 bases, with 17 bases between.